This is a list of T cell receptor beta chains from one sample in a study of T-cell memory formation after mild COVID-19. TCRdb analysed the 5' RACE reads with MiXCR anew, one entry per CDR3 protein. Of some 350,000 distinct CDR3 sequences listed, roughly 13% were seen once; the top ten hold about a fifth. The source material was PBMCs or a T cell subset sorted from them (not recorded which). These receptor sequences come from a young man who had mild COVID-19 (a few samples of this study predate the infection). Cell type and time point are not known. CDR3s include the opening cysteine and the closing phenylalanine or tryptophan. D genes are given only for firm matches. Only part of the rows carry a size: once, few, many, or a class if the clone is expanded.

CDR3 DNA: TGTGCCAGCAGCTTAGCTCCGATCCCCAGGGAGTACTCTGAAGCTTTCTTT
CDR3 protein: CASSLAPIPREYSEAFF
J gene: TRBJ1-1
clone size: many
D gene: NA
V gene: TRBV7-2

CDR3 DNA: TGTGCCAGCAATTTACAGGGGGAGGCTGAAGCTTTCTTT
CDR3 protein: CASNLQGEAEAFF
J gene: TRBJ1-1
clone size: few
D gene: TRBD1
V gene: TRBV9

CDR3 DNA: TGCGCCAGCAGCCACGCCTGGGACGGACTTTCCTACAATGAGCAGTTCTTC
CDR3 protein: CASSHAWDGLSYNEQFF
J gene: TRBJ2-1
clone size: few
D gene: NA
V gene: TRBV4-3

CDR3 DNA: TGTGCCAGCTGTAAAAACGCCGGGGGGCTACCGAACACCGGGGAGCTGTTTTTT
CDR3 protein: CASCKNAGGLPNTGELFF
J gene: TRBJ2-2
clone size: NA
D gene: NA
V gene: TRBV11-1

CDR3 DNA: TGTGCCAGCAGCGTAGTGCAAGGATCGGCTGAAGCTTTCTTT
CDR3 protein: CASSVVQGSAEAFF
J gene: TRBJ1-1
clone size: few
D gene: NA
V gene: TRBV9

CDR3 DNA: TGTGCCAGTAGTATTTCTTTTTGCTACACCTTC
CDR3 protein: CASSISFCYTF
J gene: TRBJ1-2
clone size: NA
D gene: NA
V gene: TRBV19

CDR3 DNA: TGCGCCAGCAGCCCCGAGACGAGATCTGCAACTAATGAAAAACTGTTTTTT
CDR3 protein: CASSPETRSATNEKLFF
J gene: TRBJ1-4
clone size: NA
D gene: NA
V gene: TRBV4-3

CDR3 DNA: TGTGCCAGCAGCGCCGGACTAGGGACAGACACCGGGGAGCTGTTTTTT
CDR3 protein: CASSAGLGTDTGELFF
J gene: TRBJ2-2
clone size: NA
D gene: NA
V gene: TRBV9

CDR3 DNA: TGTGCCAGCTCACCACGTGGGGAAGAAGGCTACACCTTC
CDR3 protein: CASSPRGEEGYTF
J gene: TRBJ1-2
clone size: few
D gene: NA
V gene: TRBV18

CDR3 DNA: TGCGCCAGCAGGATAACTAGCGGGGGGTACGAGCAGTACTTC
CDR3 protein: CASRITSGGYEQYF
J gene: TRBJ2-7
clone size: many
D gene: TRBD2
V gene: TRBV5-1

CDR3 DNA: TGTGCCAGCAGCTTAGGACCGCTGACAGGGACCTACAATGAGCAGTTCTTC
CDR3 protein: CASSLGPLTGTYNEQFF
J gene: TRBJ2-1
clone size: many
D gene: TRBD1
V gene: TRBV5-6

CDR3 DNA: TGTGCCAGCAGTCAGACAGGGGGGCCCCAAGAGACCCAGTACTTC
CDR3 protein: CASSQTGGPQETQYF
J gene: TRBJ2-5
clone size: NA
D gene: TRBD1
V gene: TRBV12-3/TRBV12-4

CDR3 DNA: TGTGCCAGCAGCCAAGATCTGGAAGGCCAGTACTTC
CDR3 protein: CASSQDLEGQYF
J gene: TRBJ2-5
clone size: few
D gene: NA
V gene: TRBV3-1

CDR3 DNA: TGTGCCAGCAGGCGGGACAGGGCCCAAAAGTTGAACACCGGGGAGCTGTTTTTT
CDR3 protein: CASRRDRAQKLNTGELFF
J gene: TRBJ2-2
clone size: few
D gene: TRBD1
V gene: TRBV6-2/TRBV6-3

CDR3 DNA: TGCAGTCACACCCGGGGAGGGGAAGATACGCAGTATTTT
CDR3 protein: CSHTRGGEDTQYF
J gene: TRBJ2-3
clone size: NA
D gene: TRBD2
V gene: TRBV20-1

CDR3 DNA: TGTGCCAGCAGCCAATCCGACAACGAAGAGACCCAGTACTTC
CDR3 protein: CASSQSDNEETQYF
J gene: TRBJ2-5
clone size: few
D gene: NA
V gene: TRBV4-2

CDR3 DNA: TGTGCCAGCAGCTTGGGAGACAGGGTCGAGAACTTC
CDR3 protein: CASSLGDRVENF
J gene: TRBJ2-7
clone size: few
D gene: TRBD1
V gene: TRBV5-6